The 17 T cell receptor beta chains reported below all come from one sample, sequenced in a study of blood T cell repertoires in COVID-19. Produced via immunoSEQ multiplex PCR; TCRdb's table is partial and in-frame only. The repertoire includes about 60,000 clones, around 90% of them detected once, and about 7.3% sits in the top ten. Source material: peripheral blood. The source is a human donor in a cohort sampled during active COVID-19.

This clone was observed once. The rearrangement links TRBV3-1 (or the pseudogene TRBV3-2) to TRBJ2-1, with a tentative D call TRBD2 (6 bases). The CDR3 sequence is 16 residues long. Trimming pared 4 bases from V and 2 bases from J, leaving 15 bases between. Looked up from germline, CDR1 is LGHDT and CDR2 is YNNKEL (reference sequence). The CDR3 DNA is TGTGCCAGCAGCCTCGACGGGAGAGACACCTACAATGAGCAGTTCTTC. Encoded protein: CASSLDGRDTYNEQFF.

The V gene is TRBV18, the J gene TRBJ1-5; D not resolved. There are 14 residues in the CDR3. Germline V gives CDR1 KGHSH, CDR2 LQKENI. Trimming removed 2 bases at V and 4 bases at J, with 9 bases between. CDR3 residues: CASSPNQNNQPQHF. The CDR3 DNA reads TGTGCCAGCTCACCAAATCAAAATAATCAGCCCCAGCATTTT. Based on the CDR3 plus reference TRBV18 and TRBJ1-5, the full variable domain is NAGVMQNPRHLVRRRGQEARLRCSPMKGHSHVYWYRQLPEEGLKFMVYLQKENIIDESGMPKERFSAEFPKEGPSILRIQQVVRGDSAAYFCASSPNQNNQPQHFGDGTRLSIL.

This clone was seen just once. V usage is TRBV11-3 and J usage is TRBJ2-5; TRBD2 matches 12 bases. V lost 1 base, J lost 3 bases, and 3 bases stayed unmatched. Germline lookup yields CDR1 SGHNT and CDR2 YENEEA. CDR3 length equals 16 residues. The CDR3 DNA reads TGTGCCAGCAGCTTAGGACTAGCGGGGGTGGAAGAGACCCAGTACTTC. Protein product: CASSLGLAGVEETQYF.

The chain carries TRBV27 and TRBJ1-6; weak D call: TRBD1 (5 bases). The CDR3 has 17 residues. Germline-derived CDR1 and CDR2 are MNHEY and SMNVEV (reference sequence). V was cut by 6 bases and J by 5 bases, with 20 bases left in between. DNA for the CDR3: TGTGCCAGCAGACCCTGGGGAGGGGCCGGGAATAATTCACCCCTCCACTTT. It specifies CASRPWGGAGNNSPLHF.

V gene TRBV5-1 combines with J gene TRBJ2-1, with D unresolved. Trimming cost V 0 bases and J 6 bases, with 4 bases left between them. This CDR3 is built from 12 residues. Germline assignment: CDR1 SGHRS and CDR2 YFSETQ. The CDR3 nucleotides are TGCGCCAGCAGCTTGGCAGGCAATGAGCAGTTCTTC. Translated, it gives CASSLAGNEQFF.

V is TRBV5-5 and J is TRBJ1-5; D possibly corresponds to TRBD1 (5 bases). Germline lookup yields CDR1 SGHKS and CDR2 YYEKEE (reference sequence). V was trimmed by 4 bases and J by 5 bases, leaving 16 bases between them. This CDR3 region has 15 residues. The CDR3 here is CASSLGHPMDQPQHF. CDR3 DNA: TGTGCCAGCAGCCTCGGACACCCGATGGATCAGCCCCAGCATTTT.

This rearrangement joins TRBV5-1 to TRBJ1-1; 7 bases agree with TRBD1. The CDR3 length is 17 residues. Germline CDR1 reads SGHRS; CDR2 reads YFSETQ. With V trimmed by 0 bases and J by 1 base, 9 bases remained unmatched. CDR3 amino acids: CASSLDGRGRSNTEAFF. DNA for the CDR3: TGCGCCAGCAGCTTGGATGGCAGGGGGAGGTCGAACACTGAAGCTTTCTTT.

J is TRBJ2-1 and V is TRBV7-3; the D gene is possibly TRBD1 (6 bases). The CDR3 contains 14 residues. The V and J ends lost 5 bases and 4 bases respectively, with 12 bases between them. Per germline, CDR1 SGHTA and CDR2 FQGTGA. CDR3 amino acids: CASSRRGTYNEQFF. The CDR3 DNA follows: TGTGCCAGCAGCCGACGAGGGACATACAATGAGCAGTTCTTC. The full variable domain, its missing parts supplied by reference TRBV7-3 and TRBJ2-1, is GAGVSQTPSNKVTEKGKYVELRCDPISGHTALYWYRQSLGQGPEFLIYFQGTGAADDSGLPNDRFFAVRPEGSVSTLKIQRTERGDSAVYLCASSRRGTYNEQFFGPGTRLTVL.

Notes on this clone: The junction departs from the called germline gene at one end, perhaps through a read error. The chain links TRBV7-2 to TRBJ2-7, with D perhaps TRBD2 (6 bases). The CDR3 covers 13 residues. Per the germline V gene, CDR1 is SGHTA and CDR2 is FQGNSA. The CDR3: CASSLDLASAHDF. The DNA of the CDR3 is TGTGCCAGCAGCTTAGATCTAGCGTCCGCGCACGACTTC.

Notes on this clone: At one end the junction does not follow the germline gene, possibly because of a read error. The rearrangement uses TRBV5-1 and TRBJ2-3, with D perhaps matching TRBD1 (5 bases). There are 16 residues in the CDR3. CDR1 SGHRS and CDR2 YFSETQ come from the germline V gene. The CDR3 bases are TGCGCCAGCAGCTTGGCCGGGTGGGGCAGCAGAGATACGCAGTATTTT. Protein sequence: CASSLAGWGSRDTQYF.

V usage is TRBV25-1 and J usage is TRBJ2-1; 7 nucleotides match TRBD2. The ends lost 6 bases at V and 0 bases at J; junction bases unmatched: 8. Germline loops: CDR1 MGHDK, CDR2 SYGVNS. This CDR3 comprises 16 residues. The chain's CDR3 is CASSAMLADSYNEQFF. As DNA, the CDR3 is TGTGCCAGCAGCGCAATGCTAGCGGACTCCTACAATGAGCAGTTCTTC.

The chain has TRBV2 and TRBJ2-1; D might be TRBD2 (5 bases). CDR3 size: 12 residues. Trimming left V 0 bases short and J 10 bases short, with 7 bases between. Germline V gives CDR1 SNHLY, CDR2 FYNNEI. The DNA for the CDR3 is TGTGCCAGCAGTGAAGCGGAGGTCGAGCAGTTCTTC. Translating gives CASSEAEVEQFF.

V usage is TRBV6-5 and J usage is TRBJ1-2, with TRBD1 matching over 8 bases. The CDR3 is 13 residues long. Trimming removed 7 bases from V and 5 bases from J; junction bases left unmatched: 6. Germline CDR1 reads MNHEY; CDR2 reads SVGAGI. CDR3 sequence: CASKTGVEYGYTF. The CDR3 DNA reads TGTGCCAGCAAGACAGGGGTGGAGTATGGCTACACCTTC.

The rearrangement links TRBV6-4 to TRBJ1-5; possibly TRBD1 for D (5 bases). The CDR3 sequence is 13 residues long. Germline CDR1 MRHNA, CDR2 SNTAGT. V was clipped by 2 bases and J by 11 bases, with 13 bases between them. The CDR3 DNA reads TGTGCCAGCAGTGACGGGAGGGGTACGGCCCAGCATTTT. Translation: CASSDGRGTAQHF.

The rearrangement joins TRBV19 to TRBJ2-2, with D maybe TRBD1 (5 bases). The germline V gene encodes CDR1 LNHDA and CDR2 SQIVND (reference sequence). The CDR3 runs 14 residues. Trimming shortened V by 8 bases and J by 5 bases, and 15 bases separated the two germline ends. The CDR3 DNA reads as TGTGCCAGTTGGGGCAGCATAATGACCGGGGAGCTGTTTTTT. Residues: CASWGSIMTGELFF.

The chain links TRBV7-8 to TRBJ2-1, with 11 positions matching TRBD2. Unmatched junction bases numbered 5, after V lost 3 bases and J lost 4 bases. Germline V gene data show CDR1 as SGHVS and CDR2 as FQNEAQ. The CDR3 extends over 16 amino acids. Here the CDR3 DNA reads TGTGCCAGCAGCTTGGCCGGGACTAGCGGTTACAATGAGCAGTTCTTC. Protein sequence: CASSLAGTSGYNEQFF.

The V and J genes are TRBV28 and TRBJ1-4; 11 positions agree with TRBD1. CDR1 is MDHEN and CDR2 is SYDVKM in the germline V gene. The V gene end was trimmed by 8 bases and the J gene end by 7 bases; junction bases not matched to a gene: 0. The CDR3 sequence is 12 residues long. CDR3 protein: CASGQGAEKLFF. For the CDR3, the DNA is TGTGCCAGCGGACAGGGGGCTGAAAAACTGTTTTTT.